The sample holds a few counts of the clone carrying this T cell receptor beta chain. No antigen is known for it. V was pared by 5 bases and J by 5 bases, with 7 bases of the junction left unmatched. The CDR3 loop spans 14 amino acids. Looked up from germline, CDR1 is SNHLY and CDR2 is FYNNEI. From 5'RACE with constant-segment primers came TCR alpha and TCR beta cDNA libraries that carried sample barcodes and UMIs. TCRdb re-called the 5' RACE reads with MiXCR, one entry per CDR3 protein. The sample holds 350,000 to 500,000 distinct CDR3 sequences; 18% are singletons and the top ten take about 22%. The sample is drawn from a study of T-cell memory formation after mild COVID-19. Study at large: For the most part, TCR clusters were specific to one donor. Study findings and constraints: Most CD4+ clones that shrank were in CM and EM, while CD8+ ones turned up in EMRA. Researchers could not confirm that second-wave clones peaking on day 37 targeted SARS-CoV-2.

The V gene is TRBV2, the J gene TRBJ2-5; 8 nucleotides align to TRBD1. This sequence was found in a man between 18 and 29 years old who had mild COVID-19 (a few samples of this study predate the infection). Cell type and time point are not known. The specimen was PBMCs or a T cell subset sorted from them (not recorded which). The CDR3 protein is CASSRQGKSETQYF. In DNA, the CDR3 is TGTGCCAGCAGTCGACAGGGGAAATCCGAGACCCAGTACTTC.